This T cell receptor (beta chain) was identified during a study of a mutant IDH1 vaccine in newly diagnosed glioma. At the level of the study: Vaccination followed radiotherapy alone by 4-6 weeks, or accompanied temozolomide cycles. Treated patients, around 60% male and approximately 38% female, averaged roughly 43 years of age.

The CDR3 covers 16 residues. V was pared by 4 bases and J by 4 bases, with 8 bases of the junction left unmatched. Germline CDR1 is SGHRS and CDR2 is YFSETQ. Remarks on this clone: No antigen is known for it.

Assay: immunoSEQ multiplex PCR; the TCRdb copy retains only in-frame clones and omits some. Among 9,000 to 13,000 clones listed, around 81% were seen once. Time point given: week 47, end of study. Vaccinated patients received 300 ug of mutant IDH1 20-mer peptide per dose, with topical imiquimod. The receptor was isolated from a man aged 25 to 40 with glioma. Source: PBMCs, taken from a glioma patient whose treatment included an IDH1 peptide vaccine. The chain couples TRBV5-1 to TRBJ2-3; TRBD2 aligns across 11 bases. The CDR3 DNA follows: TGCGCCAGCAGCGGACTGACTAGCGGGACCGCAGATACGCAGTATTTT. Translating it yields CASSGLTSGTADTQYF.